The rows below give T cell receptor beta chains drawn from one sample of a study of control samples from healthy donors and cancer patients. The assay was immunoSEQ multiplex PCR, and TCRdb's table has in-frame clones only and misses some. The table includes about 160,000 clones, under 96% detected once. The specimen sequenced was blood. Receptors originate from a woman in her 30s in good health. Each CDR3 is given with its conserved first and last residue. Each record gives: CDR3 protein, CDR3 DNA, clone size, J gene, V gene, D gene, CDR3 length. D genes are given only for firm matches. Clone size is not always given. Where it is, it says once, few, many or a class for expanded clones.

cdr3_aa: CASSPTGVYEQYF
cdr3_nt: TGTGCCAGCTCACCTACAGGAGTCTACGAGCAGTACTTC
clone_size: few
j_call: TRBJ2-7
v_call: TRBV18
d_call: NA
cdr3_length: 13

cdr3_aa: CASRQWTGSPGELFF
cdr3_nt: TGTGCCAGCAGACAGTGGACCGGGTCCCCCGGGGAGCTGTTTTTT
clone_size: NA
j_call: TRBJ2-2
v_call: TRBV28
d_call: NA
cdr3_length: 15

cdr3_aa: CASSLAGQINSPLHF
cdr3_nt: TGTGCCAGCAGTTTAGCGGGACAGATTAATTCACCCCTCCACTTT
clone_size: NA
j_call: TRBJ1-6
v_call: TRBV6-5
d_call: TRBD1
cdr3_length: 15

cdr3_aa: CAWTGEWGTEAFF
cdr3_nt: TGTGCCTGGACAGGGGAGTGGGGCACTGAAGCTTTCTTT
clone_size: NA
j_call: TRBJ1-1
v_call: TRBV30
d_call: NA
cdr3_length: 13

cdr3_aa: CASSQDPMRTSGGKSTDTQYF
cdr3_nt: TGTGCCAGCAGCCAAGATCCCATGCGGACTAGCGGGGGGAAGAGCACAGATACGCAGTATTTT
clone_size: NA
j_call: TRBJ2-3
v_call: TRBV4-2
d_call: TRBD2
cdr3_length: 21

cdr3_aa: CASSIETDYSYNEQFF
cdr3_nt: TGTGCCAGTAGTATTGAGACAGACTACTCCTACAATGAGCAGTTCTTC
clone_size: NA
j_call: TRBJ2-1
v_call: TRBV19
d_call: NA
cdr3_length: 16

cdr3_aa: CASSPGRTGAYEQYF
cdr3_nt: TGTGCCAGCTCACCGGGCCGGACAGGTGCCTACGAGCAGTACTTC
clone_size: NA
j_call: TRBJ2-7
v_call: TRBV18
d_call: TRBD1
cdr3_length: 15

cdr3_aa: CASRPLGQGGEETQYF
cdr3_nt: TGTGCCAGCAGACCTCTCGGACAGGGTGGGGAGGAGACCCAGTACTTC
clone_size: once
j_call: TRBJ2-5
v_call: TRBV2
d_call: TRBD1
cdr3_length: 16

cdr3_aa: CASSPYRDGNTIYF
cdr3_nt: TGTGCCAGCTCACCATACAGGGACGGAAACACCATATATTTT
clone_size: NA
j_call: TRBJ1-3
v_call: TRBV18
d_call: NA
cdr3_length: 14

cdr3_aa: CASSYDQDNSPLHF
cdr3_nt: TGTGCCAGCAGTTACGACCAGGATAATTCACCCCTCCACTTT
clone_size: NA
j_call: TRBJ1-6
v_call: TRBV6-6
d_call: NA
cdr3_length: 14

cdr3_aa: CASSSLAGANVLTF
cdr3_nt: TGCGCCAGCAGCTCGTTAGCTGGGGCCAACGTCCTGACTTTC
clone_size: NA
j_call: TRBJ2-6
v_call: TRBV5-1
d_call: NA
cdr3_length: 14

cdr3_aa: CASSTSNLNQPQHF
cdr3_nt: TGTGCCAGTAGTACCTCCAATCTCAATCAGCCCCAGCATTTT
clone_size: NA
j_call: TRBJ1-5
v_call: TRBV19
d_call: NA
cdr3_length: 14

cdr3_aa: CASSLRTGGMNEQFF
cdr3_nt: TGCGCCAGCAGCTTGCGGACAGGGGGCATGAATGAGCAGTTCTTC
clone_size: NA
j_call: TRBJ2-1
v_call: TRBV5-1
d_call: TRBD1
cdr3_length: 15

cdr3_aa: CASSLRGEAFF
cdr3_nt: TGTGCCAGCAGCTTACGAGGGGAAGCTTTCTTT
clone_size: NA
j_call: TRBJ1-1
v_call: TRBV7-8
d_call: NA
cdr3_length: 11

cdr3_aa: CASSLSPWAGAYYGYTF
cdr3_nt: TGTGCCAGCAGTTTATCCCCATGGGCAGGGGCTTACTATGGCTACACCTTC
clone_size: NA
j_call: TRBJ1-2
v_call: TRBV27
d_call: NA
cdr3_length: 17

cdr3_aa: CASSLGDAIGFNEQFF
cdr3_nt: TGTGCCAGCAGTTTAGGGGACGCTATTGGGTTCAATGAGCAGTTCTTC
clone_size: NA
j_call: TRBJ2-1
v_call: TRBV28
d_call: NA
cdr3_length: 16

cdr3_aa: CASTWTVEAFF
cdr3_nt: TGTGCCAGCACCTGGACGGTTGAAGCTTTCTTT
clone_size: NA
j_call: TRBJ1-1
v_call: TRBV6-5
d_call: NA
cdr3_length: 11